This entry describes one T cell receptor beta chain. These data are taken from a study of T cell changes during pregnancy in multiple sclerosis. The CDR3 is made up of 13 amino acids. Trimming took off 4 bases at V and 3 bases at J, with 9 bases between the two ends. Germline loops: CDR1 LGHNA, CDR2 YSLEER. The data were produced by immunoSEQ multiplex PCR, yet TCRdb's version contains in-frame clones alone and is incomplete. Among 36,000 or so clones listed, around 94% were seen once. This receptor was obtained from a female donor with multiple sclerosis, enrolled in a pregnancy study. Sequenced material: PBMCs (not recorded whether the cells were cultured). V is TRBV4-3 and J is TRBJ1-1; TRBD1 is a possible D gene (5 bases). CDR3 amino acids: CASSPYRYTEAFF. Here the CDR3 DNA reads TGCGCCAGCAGCCCGTACAGGTACACTGAAGCTTTCTTT.